The 26 T cell receptor beta chains below were found in one sample sequenced in a study of blood T cell repertoires in COVID-19. Clones were sequenced by immunoSEQ multiplex PCR, and TCRdb holds only the in-frame ones, with some missing. Altogether roughly 140,000 clones are present, roughly four fifths being singletons, with the ten largest covering 3.7%. Input material: peripheral blood. The receptors here all came from a woman aged 80 or over with acute or convalescent COVID-19.

This clone has just a few counts. This rearrangement joins TRBV27 to TRBJ1-5; no firm D call. Germline CDR1 and CDR2: MNHEY and SMNVEV (reference sequence). This CDR3 is built from 13 residues. Trimming cost V 3 bases and J 5 bases, with 8 bases left between them. The CDR3 protein is CASSFSRYQPQHF. CDR3 bases: TGTGCCAGCAGTTTCTCCCGTTATCAGCCCCAGCATTTT.

This clone came up a few times. This chain uses TRBV7-2 with TRBJ1-1; no definite D call. Germline V gene data show CDR1 as SGHTA and CDR2 as FQGNSA. The ends were cut back, 4 bases at V and 3 bases at J, with 12 bases in the middle. This CDR3 comprises 14 residues. This CDR3 reads CASSSWNGDTEAFF. The CDR3 coding sequence is TGTGCCAGCAGCTCCTGGAACGGAGACACTGAAGCTTTCTTT.

This clone was seen just once. The chain employs TRBV11-2 and TRBJ2-1; TRBD2 is a possible D gene (5 bases). Germline CDR1 SGHAT, CDR2 FQNNGV. CDR3 length equals 18 residues. Trimming removed 1 base at V and 0 bases at J, with 16 bases between. CDR3 protein: CASSLVFGRGSSYNEQFF. Written as DNA, the CDR3 is TGTGCCAGCAGCTTAGTTTTCGGCAGAGGGAGCTCCTACAATGAGCAGTTCTTC.

The chain combines TRBV6-5 with TRBJ1-2; D is possibly TRBD1 (5 bases). Germline V gene lookup returns CDR1 MNHEY and CDR2 SVGAGI. V lost 10 bases to trimming and J lost 2 bases, with 14 bases between them. This CDR3 comprises 13 residues. The CDR3 here is CATRLTANYGYTF. In nucleotides, the CDR3 is TGTGCCACCCGATTGACAGCAAACTATGGCTACACCTTC.

The J gene is TRBJ2-1, the V gene TRBV3-1 (or the pseudogene TRBV3-2); 8 nucleotides align to TRBD2. Germline V gene sequence: CDR1 LGHDT, CDR2 YNNKEL (reference sequence). The trim removed 4 bases at V and 10 bases at J, leaving 12 bases unmatched. The CDR3 sequence is 15 residues long. Here the CDR3 reads CASSPSPSGRGEQFF. CDR3 DNA sequence: TGTGCCAGCAGCCCATCCCCCAGCGGGAGAGGGGAGCAGTTCTTC.

This chain uses TRBV7-2 with TRBJ1-5, with TRBD1 matching over 9 bases. There are 15 residues in the CDR3. Germline V CDR1 and CDR2: SGHTA, FQGNSA. V shed 6 bases, J shed 4 bases, and the junction held 7 bases outside the gene matches. CDR3 bases: TGTGCCAGCAGTTCTACCGGGACAGGGAATCAGCCCCAGCATTTT. Its protein product is CASSSTGTGNQPQHF.

The rearrangement uses TRBV11-2 and TRBJ1-3; unclear D gene. Germline V gene data show CDR1 as SGHAT and CDR2 as FQNNGV. V lost 3 bases to trimming and J lost 6 bases, with 6 bases between them. This CDR3 region has 12 residues. DNA for the CDR3: TGTGCCAGCAGCTTTTACACAAACACCATATATTTT. It encodes CASSFYTNTIYF.

The chain combines TRBV10-3 with TRBJ1-5, with 7 nucleotides matching TRBD1. Germline CDR1 ENHRY, CDR2 SYGVKD. Trimming at V came to 6 bases and at J to 2 bases, leaving 4 bases not matched to a gene. The CDR3 runs to 14 residues. CDR3 loop: CAIRETGGNQPQHF. CDR3 in DNA: TGTGCCATCAGGGAAACAGGGGGCAATCAGCCCCAGCATTTT.

The chain employs TRBV2 and TRBJ2-2, with D maybe TRBD1 (6 bases). The CDR3 extends over 13 amino acids. Germline CDR1 is SNHLY and CDR2 is FYNNEI. Trimming stripped 5 bases from V and 5 bases from J, with 9 bases between. The CDR3 here is CASSSQGTGELFF. The CDR3 bases are TGTGCCAGCAGTAGCCAGGGGACCGGGGAGCTGTTTTTT. Together with reference TRBV2 and TRBJ2-2, the CDR3 gives the full variable domain: EPEVTQTPSHQVTQMGQEVILRCVPISNHLYFYWYRQILGQKVEFLVSFYNNEISEKSEIFDDQFSVERPDGSNFTLKIRSTKLEDSAMYFCASSSQGTGELFFGEGSRLTVL.

This chain connects TRBV19 to TRBJ1-5, with 9 bases lining up with TRBD1. The CDR3 covers 16 residues. From germline, CDR1 is LNHDA and CDR2 SQIVND (reference sequence). With V trimmed by 4 bases and J by 4 bases, 8 bases remained unmatched. The CDR3 nucleotides are TGTGCCAGTAGTAAGGGACAGGGATGGGAGAATCAGCCCCAGCATTTT. Protein: CASSKGQGWENQPQHF.

J is TRBJ1-5 and V is TRBV2, with D uncertain. Germline V lookup: CDR1 SNHLY, CDR2 FYNNEI. CDR3 size: 15 residues. Trimming removed 4 bases from V and 5 bases from J, with 15 bases in between. The CDR3 is CASSGQAVFDQPQHF. The CDR3 bases are TGTGCCAGCAGTGGGCAGGCAGTTTTCGATCAGCCCCAGCATTTT.

The chain couples TRBV5-6 to TRBJ2-7, with D tentatively TRBD1 (6 bases). Trimming removed 0 bases from V and 2 bases from J, with 9 bases in between. CDR3 size: 14 residues. Per the germline V gene, CDR1 is SGHDT and CDR2 is YYEEEE. CDR3 DNA: TGTGCCAGCAGCTTGGCGGGACATACCTACGAGCAGTACTTC. It codes for CASSLAGHTYEQYF.

The chain joins TRBV19 to TRBJ2-2; D not certain. Germline V lookup: CDR1 LNHDA, CDR2 SQIVND (reference sequence). Trimming stripped 5 bases from V and 2 bases from J, with 9 bases between. The CDR3 is made up of 14 amino acids. The CDR3 is CASSVQENTGELFF. CDR3 bases: TGTGCCAGTAGTGTTCAGGAAAACACCGGGGAGCTGTTTTTT.

The CDR3 here is CASSPSYSSYNEQFF. DNA of the CDR3: TGCGCCAGCAGCCCCTCCTACAGCTCCTACAATGAGCAGTTCTTC. The V call is TRBV5-1, the J call TRBJ2-1; no definite D call. Germline lookup yields CDR1 SGHRS and CDR2 YFSETQ. V lost 4 bases and J lost 0, with 11 bases in between. This CDR3 comprises 15 residues.

V usage is TRBV23-1 and J usage is TRBJ2-1; D is uncertain. TRBV23-1 is flagged as an ORF with uncertain function. The CDR3 spans 16 residues. V was trimmed by 2 bases and J by 2 bases, leaving 13 bases between them. CDR3 nucleotide sequence: TGCGCCAGCAGTCAAGCCAACCCTAGGCCCTACAATGAGCAGTTCTTC. This gives the protein CASSQANPRPYNEQFF.

The chain links TRBV5-1 to TRBJ1-3; 7 positions agree with TRBD1. Germline V CDR1 and CDR2: SGHRS, YFSETQ. The CDR3 has 16 amino acids. V dropped 0 bases and J dropped 7; count of bases not matched to a gene: 10. The DNA for the CDR3 is TGCGCCAGCAGCTTGGCCACAGGGGATTTAGGCAACACCATATATTTT. This translates into CASSLATGDLGNTIYF. Combining the CDR3 with reference TRBV5-1 and TRBJ1-3 gives the whole variable domain KAGVTQTPRYLIKTRGQQVTLSCSPISGHRSVSWYQQTPGQGLQFLFEYFSETQRNKGNFPGRFSGRQFSNSRSEMNVSTLELGDSALYLCASSLATGDLGNTIYFGEGSWLTVV.

The chain uses TRBV6-5 and TRBJ1-1; D unclear. The CDR3 is 14 residues long. CDR1 and CDR2 (germline): MNHEY, SVGAGI. Trimming took off 4 bases at V and 4 bases at J, with 13 bases between the two ends. The CDR3 protein is CASSFGLIGTEAFF. For the CDR3, the DNA is TGTGCCAGCAGTTTCGGACTCATTGGCACTGAAGCTTTCTTT.

The rearrangement links TRBV7-8 to TRBJ2-5; D is perhaps TRBD1 (7 bases). The germline V gene has CDR1 SGHVS and CDR2 FQNEAQ. The V and J ends lost 2 bases and 7 bases respectively, with 17 bases between them. CDR3 size: 15 residues. This CDR3 reads CASSLLAGQRVTQYF. Written as DNA, the CDR3 is TGTGCCAGCAGCTTACTGGCGGGACAGCGAGTGACCCAGTACTTC.

The CDR3 bases are TGTGCCAGCAGCTCCGACAGGAATTCACCCCTCCACTTT. Translation gives CASSSDRNSPLHF. V is TRBV7-3 and J is TRBJ1-6; D perhaps matches TRBD1 (6 bases). V was trimmed by 4 bases and J by 7 bases, leaving 8 bases between them. The CDR3 length is 13 residues. Germline assignment: CDR1 SGHTA and CDR2 FQGTGA.

This clone was recorded a few times. This chain links TRBV29-1 with TRBJ1-1; possibly TRBD1 for D (5 bases). CDR1 is SQVTM and CDR2 is ANQGSEA in the germline V gene. The ends were cut back, 4 bases at V and 0 bases at J, with 12 bases in the middle. The CDR3 has 14 residues. CDR3 protein: CSVVKGVMNTEAFF. The DNA for the CDR3 is TGCAGCGTTGTTAAAGGGGTTATGAACACTGAAGCTTTCTTT.

The CDR3 DNA reads TGTGCCAGCAGCGTAGGAATAGGGGCCGGCACAGATACGCAGTATTTT. It is translated as CASSVGIGAGTDTQYF. The rearrangement links TRBV9 to TRBJ2-3; weak D call: TRBD1 (5 bases). Germline lookup yields CDR1 SGDLS and CDR2 YYNGEE. Deletions cut 0 bases from V and 1 base from J, with 12 bases between. The CDR3 loop spans 16 amino acids.

The V call is TRBV6-2 or TRBV6-3, the J call TRBJ1-1; D unresolved. This CDR3 region has 17 residues. Germline V gene lookup returns CDR1 MNHEY and CDR2 SVGEGT. The ends were cut back, 4 bases at V and 8 bases at J, with 26 bases in the middle. CDR3 loop: CASSSPGSWYTLPEAFF. The CDR3 DNA sequence: TGTGCCAGCAGTTCGCCGGGGAGTTGGTATACTCTTCCGGAAGCTTTCTTT.

This clone was seen more than once but under ten times. This sequence joins TRBV3-1 (or the pseudogene TRBV3-2) and TRBJ2-1, with 13 bases fitting TRBD2. The CDR3 spans 16 residues. CDR1 is LGHDT, CDR2 YNNKEL, per germline (reference sequence). V trimming: 1 base; J trimming: 8 bases; junction bases outside the gene matches: 5. As DNA, the CDR3 is TGTGCCAGCAGCCAAGGTCGGACTAGCGGGAGCTATGAGCAGTTCTTC. Translated: CASSQGRTSGSYEQFF.

This clone has more than one count but fewer than ten. The chain uses TRBV5-6 and TRBJ1-2; 9 bases are shared with TRBD1. V was clipped by 4 bases and J by 7 bases; unmatched bases: 5. The CDR3 runs to 13 residues. Germline lookup yields CDR1 SGHDT and CDR2 YYEEEE. The CDR3 region is CASSPQGAGGYTF. In nucleotides, the CDR3 is TGTGCCAGCAGCCCACAGGGGGCTGGTGGCTACACCTTC.

This clone has a handful of counts. The V gene is TRBV24-1, the J gene TRBJ1-6, with D possibly matching TRBD1 (6 bases). The V and J ends lost 3 bases and 8 bases respectively, with 10 bases between them. Germline V CDR1 and CDR2: KGHDR, SFDVKD. The CDR3 is 14 amino acids. CDR3 nucleotide sequence: TGTGCCACCAGTGATAGGGGGTGGGATTCACCCCTCCACTTT. Translated: CATSDRGWDSPLHF.

This sequence joins TRBV4-1 and TRBJ2-3, with D tentatively TRBD1 (6 bases). The CDR3 consists of 14 residues. V lost 1 base and J 4 bases, leaving 9 bases between the germline ends. Germline V gene sequence: CDR1 MGHRA, CDR2 YSYEKL. As DNA, the CDR3 is TGCGCCAGCAGCCAAGGGACAGAACCAGATACGCAGTATTTT. Amino acids: CASSQGTEPDTQYF.